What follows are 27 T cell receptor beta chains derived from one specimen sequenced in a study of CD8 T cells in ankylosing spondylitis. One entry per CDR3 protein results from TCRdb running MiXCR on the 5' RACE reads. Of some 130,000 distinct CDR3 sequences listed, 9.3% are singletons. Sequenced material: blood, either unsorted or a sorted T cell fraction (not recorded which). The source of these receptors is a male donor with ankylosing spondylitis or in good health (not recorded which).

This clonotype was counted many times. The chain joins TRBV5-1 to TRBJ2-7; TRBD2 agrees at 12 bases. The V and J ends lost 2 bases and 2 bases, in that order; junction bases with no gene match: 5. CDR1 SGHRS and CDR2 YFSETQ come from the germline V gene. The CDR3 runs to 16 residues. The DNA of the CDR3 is TGCGCCAGCAGCTTCCAGACTAGCGGGAGTACCTACGAGCAGTACTTC. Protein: CASSFQTSGSTYEQYF.

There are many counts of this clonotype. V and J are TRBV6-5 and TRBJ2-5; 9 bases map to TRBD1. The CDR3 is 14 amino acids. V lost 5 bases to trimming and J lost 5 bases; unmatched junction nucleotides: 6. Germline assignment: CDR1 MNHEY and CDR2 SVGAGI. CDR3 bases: TGTGCCAGCAGTATACAGGGGGCAGGGGAGACCCAGTACTTC. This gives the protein CASSIQGAGETQYF.

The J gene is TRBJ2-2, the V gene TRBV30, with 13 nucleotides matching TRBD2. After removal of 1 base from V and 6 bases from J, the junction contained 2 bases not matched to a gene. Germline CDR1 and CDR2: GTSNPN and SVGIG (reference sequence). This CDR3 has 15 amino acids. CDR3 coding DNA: TGTGCCTGGAGTGGGACTAGCGGGAGTCCCGGGGAGCTGTTTTTT. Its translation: CAWSGTSGSPGELFF. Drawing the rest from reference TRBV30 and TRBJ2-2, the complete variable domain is SQTIHQWPATLVQPVGSPLSLECTVEGTSNPNLYWYRQAAGRGLQLLFYSVGIGQISSEVPQNLSASRPQDRQFILSSKKLLLSDSGFYLCAWSGTSGSPGELFFGEGSRLTVL.

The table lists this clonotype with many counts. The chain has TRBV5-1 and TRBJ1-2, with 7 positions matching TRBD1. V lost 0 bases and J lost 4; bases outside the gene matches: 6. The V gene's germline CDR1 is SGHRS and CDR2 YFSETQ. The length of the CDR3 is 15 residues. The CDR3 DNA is TGCGCCAGCAGCTTGGGTACAGGGGCGACCTATGGCTACACCTTC. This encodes CASSLGTGATYGYTF. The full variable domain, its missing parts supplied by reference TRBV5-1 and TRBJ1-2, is KAGVTQTPRYLIKTRGQQVTLSCSPISGHRSVSWYQQTPGQGLQFLFEYFSETQRNKGNFPGRFSGRQFSNSRSEMNVSTLELGDSALYLCASSLGTGATYGYTFGSGTRLTVV.

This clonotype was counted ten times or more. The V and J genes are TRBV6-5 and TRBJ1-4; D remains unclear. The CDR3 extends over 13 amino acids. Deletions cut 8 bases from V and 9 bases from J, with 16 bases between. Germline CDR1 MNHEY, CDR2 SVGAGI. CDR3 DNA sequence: TGTGCCAGCCAAGGGTCGTCCGTGAAAAAACTGTTTTTT. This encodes CASQGSSVKKLFF.

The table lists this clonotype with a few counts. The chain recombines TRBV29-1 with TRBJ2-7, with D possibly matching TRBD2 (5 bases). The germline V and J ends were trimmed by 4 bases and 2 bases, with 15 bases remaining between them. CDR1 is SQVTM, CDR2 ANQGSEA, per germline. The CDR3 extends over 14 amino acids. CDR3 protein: CSVVNRDSTYEQYF. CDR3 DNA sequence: TGCAGCGTTGTGAACCGGGATAGCACCTACGAGCAGTACTTC.

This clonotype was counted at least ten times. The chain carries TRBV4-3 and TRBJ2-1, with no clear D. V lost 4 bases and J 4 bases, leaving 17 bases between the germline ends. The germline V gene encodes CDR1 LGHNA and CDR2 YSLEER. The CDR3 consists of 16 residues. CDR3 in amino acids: CASSPWVVASYNEQFF. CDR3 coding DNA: TGCGCCAGCAGCCCCTGGGTGGTAGCCTCTTACAATGAGCAGTTCTTC.

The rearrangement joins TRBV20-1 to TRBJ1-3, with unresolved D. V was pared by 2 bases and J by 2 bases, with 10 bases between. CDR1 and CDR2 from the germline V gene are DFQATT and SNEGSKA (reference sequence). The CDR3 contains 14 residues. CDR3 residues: CSARMGSPGNTIYF. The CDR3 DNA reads TGCAGTGCTAGAATGGGAAGCCCTGGAAACACCATATATTTT.

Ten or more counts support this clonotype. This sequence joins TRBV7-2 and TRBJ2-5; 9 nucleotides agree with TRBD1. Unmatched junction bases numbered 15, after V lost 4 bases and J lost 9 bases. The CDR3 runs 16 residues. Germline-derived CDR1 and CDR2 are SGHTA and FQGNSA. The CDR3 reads CASSSGGQGSPSAQYF. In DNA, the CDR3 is TGTGCCAGCAGCTCGGGAGGACAGGGGTCGCCGTCGGCCCAGTACTTC. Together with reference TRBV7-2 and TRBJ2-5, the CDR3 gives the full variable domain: GAGVSQSPSNKVTEKGKDVELRCDPISGHTALYWYRQSLGQGLEFLIYFQGNSAPDKSGLPSDRFSAERTGGSVSTLTIQRTQQEDSAVYLCASSSGGQGSPSAQYFGPGTRLLVL.

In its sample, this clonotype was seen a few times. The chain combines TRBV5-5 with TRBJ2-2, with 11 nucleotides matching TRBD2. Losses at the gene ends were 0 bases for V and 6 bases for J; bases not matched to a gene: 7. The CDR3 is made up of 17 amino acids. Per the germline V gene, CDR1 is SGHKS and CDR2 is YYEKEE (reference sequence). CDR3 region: CASSLVASGRSSGELFF. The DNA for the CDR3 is TGTGCCAGCAGCTTGGTGGCTAGCGGGAGGAGTTCCGGGGAGCTGTTTTTT.

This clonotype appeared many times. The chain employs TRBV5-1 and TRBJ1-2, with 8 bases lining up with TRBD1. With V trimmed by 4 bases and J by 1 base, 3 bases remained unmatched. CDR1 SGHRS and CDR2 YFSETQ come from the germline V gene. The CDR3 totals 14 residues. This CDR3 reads CASSPGQGNYGYTF. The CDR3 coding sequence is TGCGCCAGCAGCCCTGGACAGGGTAACTATGGCTACACCTTC.

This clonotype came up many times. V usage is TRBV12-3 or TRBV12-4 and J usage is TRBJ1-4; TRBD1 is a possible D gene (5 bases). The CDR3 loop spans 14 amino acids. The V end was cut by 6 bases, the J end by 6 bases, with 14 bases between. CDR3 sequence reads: CASSPGRTDEKLFF. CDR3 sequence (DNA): TGTGCCAGCAGCCCGGGGCGGACGGATGAAAAACTGTTTTTT.

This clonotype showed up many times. The CDR3 is CATTLADTQYF. The CDR3 bases are TGTGCCACCACCTTGGCGGATACGCAGTATTTT. The J gene is TRBJ2-3, the V gene TRBV10-3; the D is unclear. The germline V gene has CDR1 ENHRY and CDR2 SYGVKD. The germline V and J ends were trimmed by 10 bases and 6 bases, with 11 bases remaining between them. This CDR3 comprises 11 residues.

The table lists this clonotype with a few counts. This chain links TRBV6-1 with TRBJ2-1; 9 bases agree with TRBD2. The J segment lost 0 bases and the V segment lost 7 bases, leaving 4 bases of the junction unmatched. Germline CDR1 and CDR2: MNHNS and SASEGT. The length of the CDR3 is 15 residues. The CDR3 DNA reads TGTGCCAGCAACCCGACTAGCGGCTCCTACAATGAGCAGTTCTTC. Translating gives CASNPTSGSYNEQFF.

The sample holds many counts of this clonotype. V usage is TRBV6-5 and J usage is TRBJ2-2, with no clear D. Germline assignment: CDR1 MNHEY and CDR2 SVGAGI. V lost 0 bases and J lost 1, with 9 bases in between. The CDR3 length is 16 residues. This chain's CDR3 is CASSYSYTGNTGELFF. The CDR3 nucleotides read TGTGCCAGCAGTTACTCGTATACGGGGAACACCGGGGAGCTGTTTTTT.

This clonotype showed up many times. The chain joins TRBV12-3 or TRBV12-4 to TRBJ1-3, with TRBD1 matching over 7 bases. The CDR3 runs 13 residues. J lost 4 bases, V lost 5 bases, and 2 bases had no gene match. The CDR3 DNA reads TGTGCCAGCAGTACGACAGGGGGAAACACCATATATTTT. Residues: CASSTTGGNTIYF.

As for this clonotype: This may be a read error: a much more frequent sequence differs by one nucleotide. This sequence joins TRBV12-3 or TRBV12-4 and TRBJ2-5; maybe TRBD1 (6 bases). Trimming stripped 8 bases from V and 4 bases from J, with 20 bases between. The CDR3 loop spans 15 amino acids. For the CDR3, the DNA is TGTGCCAGCTCGTCCTGGCTAGGGGGTCGAGAGACCCAGTACTTC. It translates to CASSSWLGGRETQYF.

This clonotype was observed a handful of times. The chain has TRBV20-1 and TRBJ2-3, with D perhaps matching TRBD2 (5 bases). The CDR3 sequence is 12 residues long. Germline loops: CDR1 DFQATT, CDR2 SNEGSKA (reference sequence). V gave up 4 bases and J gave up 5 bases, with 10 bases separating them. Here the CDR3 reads CSAMAEGDTQYF. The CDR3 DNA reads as TGCAGTGCTATGGCAGAGGGAGATACGCAGTATTTT.

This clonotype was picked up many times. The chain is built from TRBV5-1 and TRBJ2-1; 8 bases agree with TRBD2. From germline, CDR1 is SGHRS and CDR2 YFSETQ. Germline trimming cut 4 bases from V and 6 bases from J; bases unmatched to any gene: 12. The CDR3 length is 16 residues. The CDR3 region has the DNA TGCGCCAGCAGCACGTCGGGGCTAGCGGGTCGCAATGAGCAGTTCTTC. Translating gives CASSTSGLAGRNEQFF.

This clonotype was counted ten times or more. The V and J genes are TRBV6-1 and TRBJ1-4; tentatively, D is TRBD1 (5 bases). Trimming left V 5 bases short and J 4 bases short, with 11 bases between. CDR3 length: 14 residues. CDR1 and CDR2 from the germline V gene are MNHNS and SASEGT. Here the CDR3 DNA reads TGTGCCAGCAGTCCCCCAGGGATTAATGAAAAACTGTTTTTT. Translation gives CASSPPGINEKLFF.

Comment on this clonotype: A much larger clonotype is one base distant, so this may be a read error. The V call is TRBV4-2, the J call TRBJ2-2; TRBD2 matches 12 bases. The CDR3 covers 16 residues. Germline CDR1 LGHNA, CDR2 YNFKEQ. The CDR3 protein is CDSSRRLAGVNGELFF. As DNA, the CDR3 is TGTGACAGCAGCCGCCGACTAGCGGGAGTGAACGGGGAGCTGTTTTTT.

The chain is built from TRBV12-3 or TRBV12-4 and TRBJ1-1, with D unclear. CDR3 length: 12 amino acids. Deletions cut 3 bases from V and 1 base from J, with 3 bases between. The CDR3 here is CASSLPNTEAFF. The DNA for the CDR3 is TGTGCCAGCAGTTTGCCGAACACTGAAGCTTTCTTT.

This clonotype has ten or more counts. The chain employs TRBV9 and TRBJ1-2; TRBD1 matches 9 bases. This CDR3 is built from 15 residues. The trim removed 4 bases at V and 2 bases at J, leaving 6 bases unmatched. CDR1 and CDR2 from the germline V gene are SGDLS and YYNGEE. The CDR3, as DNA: TGTGCCAGCAGCATAGAGGGACAGGGAAACTATGGCTACACCTTC. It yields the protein CASSIEGQGNYGYTF. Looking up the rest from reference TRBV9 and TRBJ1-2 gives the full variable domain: DSGVTQTPKHLITATGQRVTLRCSPRSGDLSVYWYQQSLDQGLQFLIQYYNGEERAKGNILERFSAQQFPDLHSELNLSSLELGDSALYFCASSIEGQGNYGYTFGSGTRLTVV.

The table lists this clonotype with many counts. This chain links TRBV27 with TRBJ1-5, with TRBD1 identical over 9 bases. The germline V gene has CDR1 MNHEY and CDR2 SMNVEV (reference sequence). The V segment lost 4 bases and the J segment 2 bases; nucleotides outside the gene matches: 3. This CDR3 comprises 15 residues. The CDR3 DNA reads TGTGCCAGCAGTTCGGACAGGGGAGGCAATCAGCCCCAGCATTTT. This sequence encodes CASSSDRGGNQPQHF.

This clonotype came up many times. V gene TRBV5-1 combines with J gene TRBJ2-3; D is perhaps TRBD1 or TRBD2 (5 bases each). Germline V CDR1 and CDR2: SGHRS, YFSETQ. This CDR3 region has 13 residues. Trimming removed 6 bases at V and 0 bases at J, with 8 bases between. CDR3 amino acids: CASKRDSTDTQYF. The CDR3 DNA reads TGCGCCAGCAAGAGGGACAGCACAGATACGCAGTATTTT.

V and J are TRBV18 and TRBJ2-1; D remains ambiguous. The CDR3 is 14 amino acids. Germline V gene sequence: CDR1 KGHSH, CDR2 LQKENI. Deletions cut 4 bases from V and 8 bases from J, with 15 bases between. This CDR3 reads CASSRDLGLDEQFF. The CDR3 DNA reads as TGTGCCAGCTCACGAGACCTGGGTTTGGATGAGCAGTTCTTC.

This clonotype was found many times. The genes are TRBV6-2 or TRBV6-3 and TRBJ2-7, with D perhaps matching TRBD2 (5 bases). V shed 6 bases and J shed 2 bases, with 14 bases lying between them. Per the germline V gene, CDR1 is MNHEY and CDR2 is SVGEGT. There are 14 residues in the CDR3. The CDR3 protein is CASRSRGQTYEQYF. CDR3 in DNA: TGTGCCAGCAGATCGAGAGGGCAAACCTACGAGCAGTACTTC.